This T cell receptor beta chain was identified during a study of type 1 regulatory T cells. V gave up 2 bases and J gave up 0 bases, with 9 bases separating them. CDR3 length equals 14 residues. Germline lookup yields CDR1 SGHRS and CDR2 YFSETQ. TCRdb reprocessed the reads with MiXCR, giving one entry per CDR3 protein. The sample holds fewer than 70,000 distinct CDR3 sequences, roughly 60% seen once. Worth noting for this clonotype: The antigen remains unidentified.

The rearrangement joins TRBV5-1 to TRBJ2-7; no clear D. Source material: cultured T cells, either the whole culture or a sorted T cell fraction (not recorded which). The subset here: Tr1-enriched cell product generated in vitro against host alloantigens. This TCR derives from a human donor in good health. This chain's CDR3 is CASSFGGVSYEQYF. Written as DNA, the CDR3 is TGCGCCAGCAGCTTCGGTGGTGTCTCCTACGAGCAGTACTTC.